Described below is a single TCR beta chain sequence and its context. Use of 60 Vbeta and 13 Jbeta primers characterized the PCR. Method: immunoSEQ multiplex PCR; TCRdb's copy keeps in-frame clones and lacks some. The profile shows about 130,000 clones, approximately 82% of them singletons. This specimen belongs to a study of cytomegalovirus exposure and HLA in healthy donors. CDR1 is MGHRA, CDR2 YSYEKL, per germline. The CDR3 has 16 amino acids. The V and J ends lost 0 bases and 4 bases respectively, with 12 bases between them. What was sequenced was PBMCs. The rearrangement uses TRBV4-1 and TRBJ1-4; D gene unclear. The receptor's source is a boy between 2 and 10 years old in good health and CMV-seronegative. Here the CDR3 reads CASSQDAGYYNEKLFF. CDR3 nucleotide sequence: TGCGCCAGCAGCCAAGATGCGGGGTACTATAATGAAAAACTGTTTTTT.